The 6 T cell receptor beta chains below were found in one sample sequenced in a study of quantifying T cell responses using KT2 cells. The overall study: TCR alpha and beta constant-region primers primed reverse transcription of RNA.

The cDNA 3' end received a ligated oligonucleotide with a UMI. An equimolar mix of RC1.1 and RC1.2 primed the beta chain across TRBC1 and TRBC2. Using its own MiXCR run on the UMI-ligation and nested PCR reads, TCRdb lists one record per CDR3 protein. This table holds 52,000 or so distinct CDR3 sequences, around 12% found once. The source material was PBMCs spiked with cells of the T cell clone KT2. The source is a human donor.

This clonotype has only a few counts. The chain couples TRBV6-5 to TRBJ2-6, with D hard to call. The length of the CDR3 is 14 residues. V lost 6 bases and J 2 bases, leaving 8 bases between the germline ends. CDR1 is MNHEY and CDR2 is SVGAGI in the germline V gene. CDR3 region: CASSWSPGANVLTF. CDR3 in DNA: TGTGCCAGCAGCTGGTCGCCTGGGGCCAACGTCCTGACTTTC.

The chain has TRBV20-1 and TRBJ2-1; D may be TRBD2 (7 bases). Germline loops: CDR1 DFQATT, CDR2 SNEGSKA (reference sequence). Trimming took off 0 bases at V and 1 base at J, with 10 bases between the two ends. The CDR3 has 15 amino acids. The CDR3 region has the DNA TGCAGTGCTAGAGAGGAGGGGGGGTCCTACAATGAGCAGTTCTTC. Translating gives CSAREEGGSYNEQFF.

This clonotype was recorded only once. This chain connects TRBV13 to TRBJ2-3; possible D gene TRBD2, 6 bases. Trimming stripped 3 bases from V and 0 bases from J, with 10 bases between. The CDR3 runs to 15 residues. Germline V CDR1 and CDR2: PRHDT, FYEKMQ (reference sequence). This CDR3 is CASSLFSGSTDTQYF. CDR3 bases: TGTGCCAGCAGCTTGTTTAGCGGAAGCACAGATACGCAGTATTTT.

The chain carries TRBV20-1 and TRBJ1-4; no reliable D call. Germline loops: CDR1 DFQATT, CDR2 SNEGSKA (reference sequence). V was cut by 4 bases and J by 2 bases, with 14 bases left in between. The CDR3 runs 15 residues. CDR3 sequence: CSAKTSRVTNEKLFF. The DNA of the CDR3 is TGCAGTGCTAAGACGAGCCGCGTTACTAATGAAAAACTGTTTTTT.

This clonotype was seen a few times. The chain carries TRBV14 and TRBJ2-7, with 8 bases that match TRBD2. This CDR3 has 14 amino acids. Looked up from germline, CDR1 is SGHDN and CDR2 is FVKESK. V was clipped by 6 bases and J by 7 bases; unmatched bases: 11. As DNA, the CDR3 is TGTGCCAGCAGGGAACTAGCGGAGTTTGGGGAGCAGTACTTC. Amino acids: CASRELAEFGEQYF.

This clonotype was detected ten times or more. This chain links TRBV2 with TRBJ1-2; D uncertain. The V and J ends lost 4 bases and 1 base respectively, with 10 bases between them. The germline V gene has CDR1 SNHLY and CDR2 FYNNEI. The length of the CDR3 is 14 residues. The chain's CDR3 is CASSAQPLNYGYTF. The CDR3 nucleotides read TGTGCCAGCAGTGCGCAGCCCCTTAACTATGGCTACACCTTC.